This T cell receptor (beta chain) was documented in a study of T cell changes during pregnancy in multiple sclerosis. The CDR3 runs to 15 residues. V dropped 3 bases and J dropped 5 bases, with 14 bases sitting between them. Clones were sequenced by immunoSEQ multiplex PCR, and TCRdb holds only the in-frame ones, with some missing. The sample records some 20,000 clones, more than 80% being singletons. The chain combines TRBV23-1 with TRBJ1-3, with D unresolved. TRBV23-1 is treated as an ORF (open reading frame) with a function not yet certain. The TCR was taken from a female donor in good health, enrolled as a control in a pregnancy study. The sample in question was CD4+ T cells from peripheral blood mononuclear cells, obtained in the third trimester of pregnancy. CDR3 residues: CASSHDRGLRNTIYF. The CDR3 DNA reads TGCGCCAGCAGTCATGATCGGGGTTTGCGAAACACCATATATTTT.